This TCR beta chain was found in a study of blood T cells in healthy people across ages. Overall study: About one barcoded TCR beta cDNA was captured per two T cells.

This clonotype was observed a few times. Here the CDR3 omits its conserved ending phenylalanine or tryptophan, so a read error is the likely source. Primers used in a second PCR of about 7 to 11 cycles were a sample-barcoded 5' primer and a J-beta primer mix. Template switching added a 12-random-nucleotide identifier to every cDNA molecule. One entry per CDR3 protein, called by TCRdb with MiXCR from the 5' RACE reads. Seen here are approximately 780,000 distinct CDR3 sequences, around 25% observed once, and the top ten hold about 3%. This CDR3 has 15 amino acids. V was clipped by 6 bases and J by 0 bases, with 11 bases between them. These data were also filed under a second study, of T cells of mothers and their children. That work states: cDNA synthesis used all extracted RNA, roughly 1.5 ug per 15 ul. Thymic selection, a shaping force on TCR recombination output, acts similarly in related and unrelated pairs.

The source material was blood. V and J are TRBV12-3 or TRBV12-4 and TRBJ1-4; possibly TRBD1 for D (6 bases). The clonotype originates from a boy aged 5-17 years in good health. DNA for the CDR3: TGTGCCAGCAGGGAACAGGGTGCAACTAATGAAAAACTGTTTCTT. This sequence encodes CASREQGATNEKLFL.